A selection of T cell receptor beta chains follows, all from one sample in a study of spatial heterogeneity in lung cancer. TCRdb analysed the 5' RACE reads with MiXCR anew, one entry per CDR3 protein. The table has 90,000 to 95,000 distinct CDR3 sequences, 9.5% to 15% seen once. Here the sequenced sample was PBMCs, taken at surgery. The receptors here all came from a male donor with early-stage non-small cell lung cancer. Both conserved end residues are part of each CDR3.

v_call,j_call,cdr3_aa
TRBV5-1,TRBJ2-2,CASSLDGTPNTGELFF
TRBV5-1,TRBJ2-2,CTSSFQTSGRAVGELFF
TRBV6-1,TRBJ1-1,CASSELSWAFF
TRBV4-3,TRBJ2-3,CASSQGGTGTDTQYF
TRBV19,TRBJ1-5,CASSIIGTGRTQPQHF
TRBV27,TRBJ1-5,CARGTVGNQPQHF
TRBV27,TRBJ2-3,CASSWADTQYF
TRBV7-2,TRBJ2-5,CASSAGTEYQETQYF
TRBV18,TRBJ1-1,CASSPAGRNTEAFF
TRBV20-1,TRBJ1-5,CSASRTGNQPQHF
TRBV29-1,TRBJ2-3,CSVVTGDTQYF
TRBV4-3,TRBJ2-1,CASSQEIAGGVYNEQFF